Listed here are 11 T cell receptor beta chains from one sample, sequenced in a study of metastatic and nonmetastatic thyroid tumors. Not a single patient had been given any form of treatment at any point before undergoing thyroid surgery. TCRdb re-clonotyped the PCR reads via MiXCR. This sample has fewer than 25,000 clones, with just over 25% found just once. Sequencing was performed on blood. The origin of the receptors is a male donor with papillary thyroid cancer or a benign thyroid nodule (not recorded which). Some clones in this sample may be carry-over from other donors' samples.

This clone was recorded many times. The CDR3 loop is CASSIIGRGSYNEQFF. The CDR3 DNA sequence: TGTGCCAGTAGTATAATCGGGCGGGGCTCCTACAATGAGCAGTTCTTC. The chain links TRBV19 to TRBJ2-1; TRBD2 might be the D (6 bases). Germline V CDR1 and CDR2: LNHDA, SQIVND (reference sequence). The V end was cut by 2 bases, the J end by 0 bases, with 11 bases between. The CDR3 runs to 16 residues.

This clone was detected once. The chain joins TRBV11-2 to TRBJ2-1, with a tentative D call TRBD2 (7 bases). The CDR3 spans 15 residues. CDR1 is SGHAT and CDR2 is FQNNGV in the germline V gene. With 2 bases removed from V and 8 bases from J, the gap between germline ends came to 16 bases. The CDR3 loop reads CASSLLRGGADEQFF. The CDR3 DNA reads as TGTGCCAGCAGCTTATTAAGGGGGGGGGCCGATGAGCAGTTCTTC.

This clone was recorded at least ten times. At one end, the junction sequence differs from germline, possibly due to a read error. The V gene is TRBV2, the J gene TRBJ2-7; TRBD2 matches at 7 bases. The CDR3 has 14 amino acids. Germline lookup yields CDR1 SNHLY and CDR2 FYNNEI. CDR3 sequence (DNA): TGTGCCAGCAGTGCAGAGCGGGACTCCTACGGGCAGTACTTC. It specifies CASSAERDSYGQYF.

This sequence joins TRBV12-3 or TRBV12-4 and TRBJ2-3; 7 bases are a match to TRBD2. The CDR3 extends over 16 amino acids. J gave up 2 bases and V 4 bases, and 9 bases lay outside the gene matches. The CDR3 coding sequence is TGTGCCAGCAGTTCTCCTCCTAGCGGTTACACAGATACGCAGTATTTT. This encodes CASSSPPSGYTDTQYF.

The rearrangement links TRBV13 to TRBJ2-1, with 8 bases identical to TRBD2. The germline CDR1 and CDR2 sequences are PRHDT and FYEKMQ (reference sequence). Losses at the gene ends were 1 base for V and 2 bases for J; bases not matched to a gene: 7. This CDR3 is built from 17 residues. CDR3 coding DNA: TGTGCCAGCAGCTTAGTTTGGGCTAGCGGGCCCTACAATGAGCAGTTCTTC. It encodes CASSLVWASGPYNEQFF.

By share, this clone counts as medium-sized. The chain joins TRBV11-2 to TRBJ1-2, with D unclear. This CDR3 contains 17 residues. Trimming pared 2 bases from V and 5 bases from J, leaving 21 bases between. Germline loops: CDR1 SGHAT, CDR2 FQNNGV. CDR3 DNA sequence: TGTGCCAGCAGCTTAAAACAACCCCCGCAGAGGGAATATGGCTACACCTTC. Amino acid sequence: CASSLKQPPQREYGYTF. Based on the CDR3 plus reference TRBV11-2 and TRBJ1-2, the full variable domain is EAGVAQSPRYKIIEKRQSVAFWCNPISGHATLYWYQQILGQGPKLLIQFQNNGVVDDSQLPKDRFSAERLKGVDSTLKIQPAKLEDSAVYLCASSLKQPPQREYGYTFGSGTRLTVV.

The J gene is TRBJ2-3, the V gene TRBV6-2 or TRBV6-3; 7 bases line up with TRBD1. Unmatched junction bases numbered 12, after V lost 10 bases and J lost 2 bases. The germline V gene has CDR1 MNHEY and CDR2 SVGEGT. This CDR3 is 15 amino acids long. The CDR3 nucleotides are TGTGCCACCAGAGGGGGACAGAGCTTCACAGATACGCAGTATTTT. Translating gives CATRGGQSFTDTQYF.

Comments on this clone: The conserved closing phenylalanine or tryptophan is absent in this CDR3, likely reflecting a read error. Because the CDR3's place on the DNA is in doubt, the DNA is left out and the CDR3 is given as listed by TCRdb. The chain links TRBV6-2 or TRBV6-3 to TRBJ2-4. Per the germline V gene, CDR1 is MNHEY and CDR2 is SVGEGT. 12 amino acids form the CDR3, both terminal residues included. The CDR3 protein is CASGTGRNIHYI.

This chain connects TRBV5-5 to TRBJ2-1, with TRBD1 identical over 9 bases. The J segment lost 8 bases and the V segment lost 4 bases, leaving 10 bases of the junction unmatched. CDR1 and CDR2 from the germline V gene are SGHKS and YYEKEE (reference sequence). The CDR3 runs to 15 residues. The CDR3 sequence is CASSNGQGIGDEQFF. CDR3 nucleotide sequence: TGTGCCAGCAGCAACGGACAGGGGATCGGCGATGAGCAGTTCTTC.

The chain joins TRBV5-1 to TRBJ2-2; no clear D gene. Trimming removed 0 bases from V and 6 bases from J, with 12 bases in between. The CDR3 covers 15 residues. Germline V gene sequence: CDR1 SGHRS, CDR2 YFSETQ. CDR3: CASSLVPVGPGELFF. CDR3 DNA sequence: TGCGCCAGCAGCTTGGTGCCGGTTGGACCCGGGGAGCTGTTTTTT.

The V call is TRBV6-4, the J call TRBJ2-7; TRBD2 might be the D (5 bases). This CDR3 has 11 amino acids. V lost 5 bases and J 5 bases, leaving 7 bases between the germline ends. Germline V gene lookup returns CDR1 MRHNA and CDR2 SNTAGT. This CDR3 is CASSHGDEQYF. The CDR3 DNA reads as TGTGCCAGCAGTCACGGGGACGAGCAGTACTTC.